Below are 3 T cell receptor beta chains sequenced from a single sample in a study of blood T cell repertoires in COVID-19. The assay was immunoSEQ multiplex PCR, and TCRdb's table has in-frame clones only and misses some. Altogether roughly 250,000 clones are present, 70% to 90% being singletons, with the ten largest covering 3.5% to 5.5%. Sequenced input: PBMCs or T cells enriched from blood (not recorded which). The source of these receptors is a woman aged 25-40 years who had recovered from COVID-19.

The rearrangement links TRBV4-2 to TRBJ1-2, with TRBD1 identical over 9 bases. The CDR3 sequence is 15 residues long. V shed 3 bases, J shed 3 bases, and the junction held 5 bases outside the gene matches. Per germline, CDR1 LGHNA and CDR2 YNFKEQ. CDR3: CASSQWTGVDYGYTF. For the CDR3, the DNA is TGTGCCAGCAGCCAGTGGACAGGGGTGGACTATGGCTACACCTTC.

In DNA, the CDR3 is TGTGCCAGCAGTTCGACACCTAATCAGCCCCAGCATTTT. This gives the protein CASSSTPNQPQHF. V gene TRBV6-5 combines with J gene TRBJ1-5; no clear D gene. Per germline, CDR1 MNHEY and CDR2 SVGAGI. The CDR3 consists of 13 residues. V lost 4 bases to trimming and J lost 4 bases, with 8 bases between them.

The chain employs TRBV19 and TRBJ1-1, with 7 nucleotides matching TRBD1. After removal of 5 bases from V and 11 bases from J, the junction contained 11 bases not matched to a gene. Germline values: CDR1 LNHDA, CDR2 SQIVND (reference sequence). This CDR3 region has 13 residues. CDR3 nucleotide sequence: TGTGCCAGTAGTTCAGCGGCACAGGGGACGGCTTTCTTT. Translating it yields CASSSAAQGTAFF. The full variable domain, completed using reference TRBV19 and TRBJ1-1, is DGGITQSPKYLFRKEGQNVTLSCEQNLNHDAMYWYRQDPGQGLRLIYYSQIVNDFQKGDIAEGYSVSREKKESFPLTVTSAQKNPTAFYLCASSSAAQGTAFFGQGTRLTVV.